A single T cell receptor beta chain is shown here with its context. The sample belongs to a study of blood T cells in healthy people across ages. The authors ran a second PCR of roughly 6 to 11 cycles using a sample-barcoded 5' primer and a J-beta primer mix. TCRdb reprocessed the 5' RACE reads via MiXCR and lists one record per CDR3 protein. The table includes over 1,500,000 distinct CDR3 sequences, 49% detected once. Between the trimmed V and J ends, which lost 5 bases and 4 bases, there was a span of 14 bases. Germline assignment: CDR1 DFQATT and CDR2 SNEGSKA (reference sequence). The CDR3 is made up of 14 amino acids.

Input material: blood. The chain uses TRBV20-1 and TRBJ1-4, with D hard to call. The TCR was taken from a woman in her forties in good health. The CDR3 reads CSAPQAAGNEKLFF. The CDR3 DNA reads as TGCAGTGCTCCACAAGCGGCGGGTAATGAAAAACTGTTTTTT.